This entry is about one T cell receptor (beta chain). Antigen specificity is unknown. These data are taken from a study of T-cell memory formation after mild COVID-19. Study-level information: TCR clusters were mostly donor specific. Whole-study findings and limits: Pre-infection memory held some responding clones, suggesting pre-existing cross-reactive T cells responded.

Losses at the gene ends were 3 bases for V and 3 bases for J; bases not matched to a gene: 5. In germline, CDR1 is LGHDT, CDR2 YNNKEL (reference sequence). This CDR3 has 15 amino acids. After 5'RACE with constant-segment primers, TCR alpha and TCR beta cDNA libraries carrying sample barcodes and UMIs were obtained. One entry per CDR3 protein, called by TCRdb with MiXCR from the 5' RACE reads. The sample lists roughly 320,000 distinct CDR3 sequences, around 30% occurring once. The TCR sequence derives from an adult woman who had mild COVID-19 (a few samples of this study predate the infection). Cell type and time point are not known. Sequencing was performed on PBMCs or a T cell subset sorted from them (not recorded which). J is TRBJ2-3 and V is TRBV3-1, with 8 nucleotides matching TRBD1. CDR3 sequence: CASSQGQEGTDTQYF. In DNA, the CDR3 is TGTGCCAGCAGCCAGGGACAGGAAGGAACAGATACGCAGTATTTT.